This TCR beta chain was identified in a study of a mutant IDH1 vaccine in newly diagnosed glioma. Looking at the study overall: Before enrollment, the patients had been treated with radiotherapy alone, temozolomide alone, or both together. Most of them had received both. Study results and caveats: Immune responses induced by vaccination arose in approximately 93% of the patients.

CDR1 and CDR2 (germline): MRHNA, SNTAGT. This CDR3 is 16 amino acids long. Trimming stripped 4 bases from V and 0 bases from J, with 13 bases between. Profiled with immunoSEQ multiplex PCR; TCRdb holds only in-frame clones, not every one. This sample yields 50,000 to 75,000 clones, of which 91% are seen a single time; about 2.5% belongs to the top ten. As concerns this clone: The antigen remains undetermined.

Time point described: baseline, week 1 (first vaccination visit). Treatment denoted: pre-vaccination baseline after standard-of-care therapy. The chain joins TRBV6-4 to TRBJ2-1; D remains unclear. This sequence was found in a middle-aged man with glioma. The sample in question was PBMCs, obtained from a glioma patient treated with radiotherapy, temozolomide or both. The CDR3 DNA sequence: TGTGCCAGCAGTGTCGCTCCGATGAGCTCCTACAATGAGCAGTTCTTC. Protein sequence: CASSVAPMSSYNEQFF.